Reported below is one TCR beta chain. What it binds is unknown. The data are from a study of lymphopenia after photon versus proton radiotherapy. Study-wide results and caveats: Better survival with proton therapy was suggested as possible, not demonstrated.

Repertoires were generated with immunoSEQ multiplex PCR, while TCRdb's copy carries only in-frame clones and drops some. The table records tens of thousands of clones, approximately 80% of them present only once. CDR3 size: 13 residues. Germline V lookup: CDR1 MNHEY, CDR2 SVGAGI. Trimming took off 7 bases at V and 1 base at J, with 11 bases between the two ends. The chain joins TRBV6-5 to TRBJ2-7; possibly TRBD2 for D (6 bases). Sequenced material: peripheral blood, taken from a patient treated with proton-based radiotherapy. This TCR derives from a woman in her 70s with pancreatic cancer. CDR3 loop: CASKAGISYEQYF. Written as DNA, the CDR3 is TGTGCCAGCAAGGCGGGGATTTCCTACGAGCAGTACTTC.